These 7 T cell receptor beta chains were sequenced from one sample in a study of blood T cells in healthy people across ages. A second PCR, run for roughly 7 to 12 cycles, used a sample-barcoded 5' primer plus a J-beta primer mix. A single record per CDR3 protein comes from TCRdb applying MiXCR to the 5' RACE reads. The sample gives about 580,000 distinct CDR3 sequences, 45% to 55% of which show up once; 20% to 25% is in the top ten. The sequencing input was blood. All receptors derive from an elderly man in good health.

The V call is TRBV6-1, the J call TRBJ2-6; 11 nucleotides align to TRBD1. J lost 4 bases, V lost 3 bases, and 5 bases had no gene match. Germline lookup yields CDR1 MNHNS and CDR2 SASEGT. This CDR3 contains 17 residues. The CDR3 is CASSDWTGGGGANVLTF. DNA for the CDR3: TGTGCCAGCAGTGACTGGACAGGGGGCGGAGGGGCCAACGTCCTGACTTTC.

This chain connects TRBV7-3 to TRBJ2-2; no definite D call. Germline-derived CDR1 and CDR2 are SGHTA and FQGTGA. CDR3 length: 15 residues. V was cut by 1 base and J by 5 bases, with 11 bases left in between. CDR3 sequence (DNA): TGTGCCAGCAGCTTAAGGTCCGGGTTGACCGGGGAGCTGTTTTTT. Translating it yields CASSLRSGLTGELFF.

The chain links TRBV28 to TRBJ2-7; 10 bases agree with TRBD2. The CDR3 has 15 residues. Germline V CDR1 and CDR2: MDHEN, SYDVKM. With 5 bases clipped from V and 7 bases from J, the junction kept 11 bases outside the gene matches. The CDR3: CASSQALAGVDEQYF. The CDR3 DNA is TGTGCCAGCAGTCAGGCCCTAGCGGGAGTCGATGAGCAGTACTTC.

This sequence joins TRBV7-2 and TRBJ2-5; 7 positions match TRBD2. From germline, CDR1 is SGHTA and CDR2 FQGNSA. The junction had 8 bases not matched to a gene; V was cut back by 5 bases and J by 5 bases. This CDR3 is built from 14 residues. This CDR3 is CASSTGTTFETQYF. CDR3 DNA sequence: TGTGCCAGCAGCACCGGGACTACCTTCGAGACCCAGTACTTC.

This clonotype was detected only once. Possible read error: a much larger clone is one base away. The chain carries TRBV6-5 and TRBJ2-3, with 9 bases lining up with TRBD1. Trimming took 8 bases from V and 6 from J; bases not matched to a gene: 9. The germline V gene encodes CDR1 MNHEY and CDR2 SVGAGI. The CDR3 has 14 residues. The DNA of the CDR3 is TGTGCCAGCGGGATACAGGGGGCAGGTGATACGCAGTATTTT. Protein product: CASGIQGAGDTQYF.

The V call is TRBV27, the J call TRBJ2-7; 8 bases are a match to TRBD2. Germline V CDR1 and CDR2: MNHEY, SMNVEV (reference sequence). The CDR3 extends over 15 amino acids. The ends lost 0 bases at V and 3 bases at J; junction bases unmatched: 4. The DNA for the CDR3 is TGTGCCAGCAGTTTATCAGGGACTAGTGTCTACGAGCAGTACTTC. Its translation: CASSLSGTSVYEQYF.

The chain is built from TRBV10-3 and TRBJ1-6, with a tentative D call TRBD1 (5 bases). The CDR3 consists of 17 residues. Germline values: CDR1 ENHRY, CDR2 SYGVKD. Between the trimmed V and J ends, which lost 3 bases and 5 bases, there was a span of 17 bases. DNA for the CDR3: TGTGCCATCAGTGATTCGGTGACAGCTGGGGATAATTCACCCCTCCACTTT. Amino acid sequence: CAISDSVTAGDNSPLHF.